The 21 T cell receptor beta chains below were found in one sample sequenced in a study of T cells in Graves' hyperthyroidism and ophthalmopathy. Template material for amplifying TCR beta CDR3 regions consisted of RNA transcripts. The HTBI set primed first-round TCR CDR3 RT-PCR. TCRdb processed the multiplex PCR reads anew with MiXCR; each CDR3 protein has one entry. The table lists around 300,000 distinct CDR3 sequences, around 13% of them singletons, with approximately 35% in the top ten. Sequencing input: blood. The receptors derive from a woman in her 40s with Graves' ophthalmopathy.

The CDR3 loop reads CASRLGVRPNQPQHF. In DNA form, the CDR3 reads TGTGCCAGCAGGTTAGGTGTACGCCCTAATCAGCCCCAGCATTTT. The V call is TRBV6-1, the J call TRBJ1-5; D is ambiguous. The CDR3 spans 15 residues. Germline CDR1 and CDR2: MNHNS and SASEGT. Deletions cut 6 bases from V and 4 bases from J, with 16 bases between.

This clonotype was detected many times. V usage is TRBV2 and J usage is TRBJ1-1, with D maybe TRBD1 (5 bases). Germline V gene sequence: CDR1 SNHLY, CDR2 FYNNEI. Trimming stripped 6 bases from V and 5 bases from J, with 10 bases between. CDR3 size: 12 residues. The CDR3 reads CASREGWTEAFF. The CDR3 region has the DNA TGTGCCAGCAGGGAGGGGTGGACTGAAGCTTTCTTT.

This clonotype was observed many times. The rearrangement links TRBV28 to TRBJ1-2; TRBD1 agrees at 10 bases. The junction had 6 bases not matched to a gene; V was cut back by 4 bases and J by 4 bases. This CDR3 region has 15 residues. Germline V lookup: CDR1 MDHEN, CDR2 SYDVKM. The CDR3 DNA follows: TGTGCCAGCAGTTGGGACAGGGGATTACTCTATGGCTACACCTTC. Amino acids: CASSWDRGLLYGYTF.

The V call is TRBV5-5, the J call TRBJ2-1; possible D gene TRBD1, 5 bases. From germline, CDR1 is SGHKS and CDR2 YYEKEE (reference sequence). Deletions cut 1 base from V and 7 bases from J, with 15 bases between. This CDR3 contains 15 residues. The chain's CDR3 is CASSLFGAPGNEQFF. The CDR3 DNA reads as TGTGCCAGCAGCTTGTTTGGGGCCCCAGGGAATGAGCAGTTCTTC.

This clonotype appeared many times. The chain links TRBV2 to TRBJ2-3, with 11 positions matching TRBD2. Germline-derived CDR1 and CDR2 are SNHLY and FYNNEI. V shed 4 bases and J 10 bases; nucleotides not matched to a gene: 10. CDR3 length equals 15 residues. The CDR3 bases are TGTGCCAGCAGTGTTGGGACTAGCGGATCCTTTTCGCAGTATTTT. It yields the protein CASSVGTSGSFSQYF. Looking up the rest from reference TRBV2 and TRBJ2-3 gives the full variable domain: EPEVTQTPSHQVTQMGQEVILRCVPISNHLYFYWYRQILGQKVEFLVSFYNNEISEKSEIFDDQFSVERPDGSNFTLKIRSTKLEDSAMYFCASSVGTSGSFSQYFGPGTRLTVL.

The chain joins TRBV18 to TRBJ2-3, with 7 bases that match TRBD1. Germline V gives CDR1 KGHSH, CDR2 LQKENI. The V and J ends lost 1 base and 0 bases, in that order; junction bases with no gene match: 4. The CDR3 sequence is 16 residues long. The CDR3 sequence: CASSPLPGQSTDTQYF. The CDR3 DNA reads TGTGCCAGCTCACCACTTCCGGGACAGAGCACAGATACGCAGTATTTT.

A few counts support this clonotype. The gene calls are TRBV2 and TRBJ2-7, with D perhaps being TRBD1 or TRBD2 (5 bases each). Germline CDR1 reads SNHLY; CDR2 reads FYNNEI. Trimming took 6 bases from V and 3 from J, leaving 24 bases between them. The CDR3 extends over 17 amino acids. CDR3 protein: CASSAGLTGAASYEQYF. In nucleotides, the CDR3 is TGTGCCAGCAGCGCCGGGTTGACCGGGGCCGCAAGCTACGAGCAGTACTTC.

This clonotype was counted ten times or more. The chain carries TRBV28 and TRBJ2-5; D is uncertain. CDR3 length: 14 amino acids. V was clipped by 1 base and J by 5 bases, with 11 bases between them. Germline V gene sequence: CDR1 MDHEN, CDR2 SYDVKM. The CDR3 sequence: CASSLYLRRETQYF. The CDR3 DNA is TGTGCCAGCAGTTTATATCTTAGGCGGGAGACCCAGTACTTC.

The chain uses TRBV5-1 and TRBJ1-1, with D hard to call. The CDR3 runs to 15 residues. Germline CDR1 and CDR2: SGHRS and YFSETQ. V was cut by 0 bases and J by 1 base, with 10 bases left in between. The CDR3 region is CASSLDQTGNTEAFF. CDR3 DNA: TGCGCCAGCAGCTTGGACCAGACGGGGAACACTGAAGCTTTCTTT.

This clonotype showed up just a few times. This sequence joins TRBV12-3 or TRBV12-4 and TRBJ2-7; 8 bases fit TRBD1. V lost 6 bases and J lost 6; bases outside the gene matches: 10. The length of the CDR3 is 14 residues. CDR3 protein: CASSRDRRSIEQYF. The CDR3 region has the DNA TGTGCCAGCAGCAGGGACAGGAGGTCGATCGAGCAGTACTTC.

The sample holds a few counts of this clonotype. The CDR3 region has the DNA TGTGCCAGCAGCTTAACGACGACAGGGAGTGGGTATGGCTACACCTTC. It specifies CASSLTTTGSGYGYTF. The chain has TRBV7-9 and TRBJ1-2, with 7 bases that match TRBD1. Germline trimming cut 2 bases from V and 5 bases from J; bases unmatched to any gene: 11. The germline gives CDR1 SEHNR, CDR2 FQNEAQ (reference sequence). There are 16 residues in the CDR3.

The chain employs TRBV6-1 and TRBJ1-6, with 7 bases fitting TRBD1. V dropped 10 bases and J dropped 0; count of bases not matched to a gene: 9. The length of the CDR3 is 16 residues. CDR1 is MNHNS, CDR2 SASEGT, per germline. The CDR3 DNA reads TGTGCCACCCGGGACAGCGCAAGCTCCTATAATTCACCCCTCCACTTT. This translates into CATRDSASSYNSPLHF.

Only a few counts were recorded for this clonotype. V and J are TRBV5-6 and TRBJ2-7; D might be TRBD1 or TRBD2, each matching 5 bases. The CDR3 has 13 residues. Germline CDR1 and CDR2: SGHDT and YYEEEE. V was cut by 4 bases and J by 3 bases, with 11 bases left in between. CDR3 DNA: TGTGCCAGCAGCGGGGGAGCCGACTACGAGCAGTACTTC. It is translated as CASSGGADYEQYF. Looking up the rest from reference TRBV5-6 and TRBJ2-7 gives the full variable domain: DAGVTQSPTHLIKTRGQQVTLRCSPKSGHDTVSWYQQALGQGPQFIFQYYEEEERQRGNFPDRFSGHQFPNYSSELNVNALLLGDSALYLCASSGGADYEQYFGPGTRLTVT.

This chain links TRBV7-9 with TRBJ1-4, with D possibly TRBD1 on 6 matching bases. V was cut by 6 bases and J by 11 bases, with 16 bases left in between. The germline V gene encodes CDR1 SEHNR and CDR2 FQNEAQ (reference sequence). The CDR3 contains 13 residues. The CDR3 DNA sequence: TGTGCCAGCAGACGCGAACAGGGAACGAAACTGTTTTTT. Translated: CASRREQGTKLFF.

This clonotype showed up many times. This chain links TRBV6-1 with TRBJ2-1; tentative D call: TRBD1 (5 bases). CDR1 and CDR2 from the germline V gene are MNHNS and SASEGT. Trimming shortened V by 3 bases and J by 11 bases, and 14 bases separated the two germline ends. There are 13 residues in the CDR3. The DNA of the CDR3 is TGTGCCAGCAGTGACAAGCTGGGGCTTAAGCAGTTCTTC. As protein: CASSDKLGLKQFF.

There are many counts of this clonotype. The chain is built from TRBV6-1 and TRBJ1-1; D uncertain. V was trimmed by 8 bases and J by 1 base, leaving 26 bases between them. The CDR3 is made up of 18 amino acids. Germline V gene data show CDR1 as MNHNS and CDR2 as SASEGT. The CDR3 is CASPQSPYRRPENTEAFF. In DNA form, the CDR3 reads TGTGCCAGCCCCCAATCCCCGTACAGAAGACCCGAGAACACTGAAGCTTTCTTT.

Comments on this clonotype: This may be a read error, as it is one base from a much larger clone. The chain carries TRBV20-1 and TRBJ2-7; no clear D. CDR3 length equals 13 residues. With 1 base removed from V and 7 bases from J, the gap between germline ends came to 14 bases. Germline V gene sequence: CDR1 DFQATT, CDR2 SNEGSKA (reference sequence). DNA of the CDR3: TGCAGTGCTAGAGTGGCACCAAGGCTTGAGCAGTACTTC. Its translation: CSARVAPRLEQYF.

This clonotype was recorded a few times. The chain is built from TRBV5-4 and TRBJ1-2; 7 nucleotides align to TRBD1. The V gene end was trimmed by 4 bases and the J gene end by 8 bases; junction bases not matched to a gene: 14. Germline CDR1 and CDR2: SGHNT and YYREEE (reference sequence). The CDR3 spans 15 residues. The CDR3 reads CASSARTGTEGGYTF. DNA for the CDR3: TGTGCCAGCAGCGCGCGAACCGGGACAGAAGGGGGCTACACCTTC.

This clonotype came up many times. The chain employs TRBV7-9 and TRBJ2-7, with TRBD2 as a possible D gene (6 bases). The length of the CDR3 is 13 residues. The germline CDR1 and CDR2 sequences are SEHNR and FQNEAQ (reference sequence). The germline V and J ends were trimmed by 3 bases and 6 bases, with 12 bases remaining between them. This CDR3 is CASSLGGDPEQYF. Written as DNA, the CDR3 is TGTGCCAGCAGCTTGGGGGGTGACCCCGAGCAGTACTTC. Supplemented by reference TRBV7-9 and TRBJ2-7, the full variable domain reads DTGVSQNPRHKITKRGQNVTFRCDPISEHNRLYWYRQTLGQGPEFLTYFQNEAQLEKSRLLSDRFSAERPKGSFSTLEIQRTEQGDSAMYLCASSLGGDPEQYFGPGTRLTVT.

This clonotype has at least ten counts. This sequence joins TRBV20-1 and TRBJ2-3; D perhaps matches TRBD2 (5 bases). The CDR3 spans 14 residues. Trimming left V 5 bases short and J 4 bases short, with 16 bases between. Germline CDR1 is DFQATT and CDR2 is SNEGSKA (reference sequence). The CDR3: CSAFLRRGSDTQYF. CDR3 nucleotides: TGCAGTGCTTTTCTGAGACGAGGGTCAGATACGCAGTATTTT.

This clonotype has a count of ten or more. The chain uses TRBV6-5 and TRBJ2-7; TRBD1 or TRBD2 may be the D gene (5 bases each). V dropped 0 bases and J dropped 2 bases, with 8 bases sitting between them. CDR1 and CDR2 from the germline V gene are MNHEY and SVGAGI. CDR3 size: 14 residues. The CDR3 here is CASSYSRDPYEQYF. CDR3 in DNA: TGTGCCAGCAGTTACTCTAGGGACCCCTACGAGCAGTACTTC.